The T cell receptor (beta chain) described here comes from a study of control samples from healthy donors and cancer patients. V was cut by 3 bases and J by 11 bases, with 16 bases left in between. The CDR3 totals 13 residues. CDR1 is LGHDT, CDR2 YNNKEL, per germline (reference sequence). Libraries were prepared by immunoSEQ multiplex PCR; TCRdb keeps only in-frame clonotypes and omits some of them. The table has roughly 48,000 clones, more than 85% seen once. The receptor comes from a middle-aged woman with head and neck cancer. This chain connects TRBV3-1 (or the pseudogene TRBV3-2) to TRBJ1-1, with unresolved D. What was sequenced was PBMCs. The DNA for the CDR3 is TGTGCCAGCAGCCAGTCTTTGGGCCCCCAGGCTTTCTTT. Translation gives CASSQSLGPQAFF.